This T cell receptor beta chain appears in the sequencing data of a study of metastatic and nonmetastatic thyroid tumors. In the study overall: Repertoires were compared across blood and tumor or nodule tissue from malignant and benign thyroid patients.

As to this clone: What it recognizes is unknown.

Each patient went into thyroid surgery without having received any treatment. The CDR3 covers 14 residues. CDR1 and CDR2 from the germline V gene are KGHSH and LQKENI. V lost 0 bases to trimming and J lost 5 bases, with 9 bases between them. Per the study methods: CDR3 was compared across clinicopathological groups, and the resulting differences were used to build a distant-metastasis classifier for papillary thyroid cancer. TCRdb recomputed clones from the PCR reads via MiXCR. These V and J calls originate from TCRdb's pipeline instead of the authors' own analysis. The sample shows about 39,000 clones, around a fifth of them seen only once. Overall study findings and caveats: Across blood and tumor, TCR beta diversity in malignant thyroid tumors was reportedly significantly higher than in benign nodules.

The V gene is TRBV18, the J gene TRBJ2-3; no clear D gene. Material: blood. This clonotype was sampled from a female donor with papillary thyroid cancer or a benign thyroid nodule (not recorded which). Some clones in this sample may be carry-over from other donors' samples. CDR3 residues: CASSPPGLGDTQYF. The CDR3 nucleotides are TGTGCCAGCTCACCACCGGGCTTGGGAGATACGCAGTATTTT.